The text below deals with one T cell receptor (beta chain). Its antigen remains unidentified. This entry comes from a study of CXCR3-negative and CXCR3-positive naive CD8 T cells. Each TRB cDNA library was prepared by 5' RACE (with UMI labels). Each CDR3 protein gets one entry in TCRdb, which reprocessed the 5' RACE reads and gives no DNA. This repertoire includes over 70,000 distinct CDR3 sequences. The sorter processed each CD8+ T cell subset in triplicate at 280,000 or so cells apiece. General observations from the study: Comparison of naive cells showed more hydrophobic TRB CDR3s in CXCR3-positive than in CXCR3-negative naive cells. Much lower diversity was found in memory CD8+ cells, while both naive subsets had comparably high diversity.

The CDR3 consists of 15 residues. CDR1 LNHNV and CDR2 YYDKDF come from the germline V gene (reference sequence). Sequenced: naive CXCR3+ CD8+ T cells from blood. Subset in this sample: CD45RO-CCR7+CD27+CD95- naive CD8+ T cells expressing CXCR3 (TNR3+). The sequence was obtained from a human donor in good health. Some clones in this sample may be carry-over from other donors' samples. V gene TRBV15 combines with J gene TRBJ2-2; TCRdb outputs TRBD1, but without DNA this stays unchecked. CDR3 in amino acids: CATSGRTGHTGELFF.